One and the same sample provided the 27 T cell receptor beta chains below, sequenced in a study of cytomegalovirus exposure and HLA in healthy donors. A multiplex PCR was run with 60 Vbeta primers and 13 Jbeta primers. The table came from immunoSEQ multiplex PCR; TCRdb's copy has only in-frame clones and leaves some out. The sample holds 200,000 to 250,000 clones, approximately 83% seen once. Sequencing was performed on PBMCs. These receptors all stem from a girl aged 10-17 years in good health and CMV-seronegative.

The gene calls are TRBV4-1 and TRBJ1-5; no reliable D call. Germline CDR1 reads MGHRA; CDR2 reads YSYEKL. The CDR3 has 13 residues. V lost 4 bases and J 8 bases, leaving 12 bases between the germline ends. CDR3 amino acids: CASSRVFTEPQHF. The CDR3 nucleotides read TGCGCCAGCAGCCGAGTCTTTACGGAGCCCCAGCATTTT.

V and J are TRBV7-9 and TRBJ2-2; 8 bases map to TRBD1. V lost 5 bases to trimming and J lost 7 bases; unmatched junction nucleotides: 9. This CDR3 has 15 residues. The V gene's germline CDR1 is SEHNR and CDR2 FQNEAQ (reference sequence). Written as DNA, the CDR3 is TGTGCCAGCAGCCCCCGGACAGGGTATAACGGGGAGCTGTTTTTT. Protein product: CASSPRTGYNGELFF.

The chain couples TRBV9 to TRBJ2-2; the match to TRBD2 covers 7 bases. Germline CDR1 SGDLS, CDR2 YYNGEE. V was pared by 2 bases and J by 3 bases, with 1 base of the junction left unmatched. The length of the CDR3 is 14 residues. The DNA of the CDR3 is TGTGCCAGCAGCGTGGGAGGGGACACCGGGGAGCTGTTTTTT. This translates into CASSVGGDTGELFF. Full variable domain (rest looked up from reference TRBV9 and TRBJ2-2): DSGVTQTPKHLITATGQRVTLRCSPRSGDLSVYWYQQSLDQGLQFLIQYYNGEERAKGNILERFSAQQFPDLHSELNLSSLELGDSALYFCASSVGGDTGELFFGEGSRLTVL.

The CDR3 DNA sequence: TGTGCCAGCAGCTCCGGACTAGCGGGAGTTGGGCGCACAGATACGCAGTATTTT. Its translation is CASSSGLAGVGRTDTQYF. V is TRBV5-6 and J is TRBJ2-3; 13 bases fit TRBD2. Germline V gives CDR1 SGHDT, CDR2 YYEEEE. This CDR3 is built from 18 residues. The V and J ends lost 3 bases and 1 base, in that order; junction bases with no gene match: 8.

The chain joins TRBV6-5 to TRBJ2-1; 9 nucleotides match TRBD2. The CDR3 runs to 13 residues. The V and J ends lost 8 bases and 13 bases, in that order; junction bases with no gene match: 12. The germline V gene has CDR1 MNHEY and CDR2 SVGAGI. The CDR3 bases are TGTGCCAGCGGCGGGGGTAGCGGGAGTTTTCAGTTCTTC. As protein: CASGGGSGSFQFF.

The rearrangement links TRBV14 to TRBJ2-5; D unresolved. This CDR3 is built from 15 residues. Trimming removed 3 bases at V and 4 bases at J, with 15 bases between. Per germline, CDR1 SGHDN and CDR2 FVKESK. The CDR3 DNA sequence: TGTGCCAGCAGCCAGGCTTGGCAGAGGAGAGAGACCCAGTACTTC. It specifies CASSQAWQRRETQYF.

This chain joins TRBV29-1 and TRBJ2-7, with 9 bases matching TRBD2. V was pared by 7 bases and J by 3 bases, with 7 bases of the junction left unmatched. The CDR3 totals 13 residues. The germline CDR1 and CDR2 sequences are SQVTM and ANQGSEA. The CDR3 spells CSADGGGDYEQYF. The DNA of the CDR3 is TGCAGCGCCGACGGCGGGGGGGACTACGAGCAGTACTTC.

The genes are TRBV28 and TRBJ2-5, with 9 nucleotides matching TRBD2. The CDR3 is 16 residues long. Germline assignment: CDR1 MDHEN and CDR2 SYDVKM. The V and J ends lost 3 bases and 2 bases, in that order; junction bases with no gene match: 7. The CDR3 coding sequence is TGTGCCAGCAGTTTTCGAGCGGGGGGTTGGCAAGAGACCCAGTACTTC. Residues: CASSFRAGGWQETQYF.

This clone showed up just once. The rearrangement uses TRBV13 and TRBJ2-1, with 9 bases that match TRBD1. Germline lookup yields CDR1 PRHDT and CDR2 FYEKMQ (reference sequence). V shed 1 base, J shed 7 bases, and the junction held 14 bases outside the gene matches. The CDR3 consists of 18 residues. The DNA for the CDR3 is TGTGCCAGCAGCTTAGAACCCCTTGGCACAGGGGGCCTGAATGAGCAGTTCTTC. Residues: CASSLEPLGTGGLNEQFF.

V and J are TRBV5-4 and TRBJ1-2, with TRBD1 matching over 8 bases. J lost 8 bases, V lost 7 bases, and 16 bases had no gene match. The CDR3 runs 15 residues. CDR1 is SGHNT and CDR2 is YYREEE in the germline V gene (reference sequence). Here the CDR3 DNA reads TGTGCCAGCCGCTCACCGAGGACAGGGAGACCGGGCTACACCTTC. Its protein product is CASRSPRTGRPGYTF.

The chain links TRBV11-2 to TRBJ2-7; D possibly corresponds to TRBD1 (6 bases). CDR3 length: 14 residues. Germline V lookup: CDR1 SGHAT, CDR2 FQNNGV. Deletions cut 1 base from V and 5 bases from J, with 12 bases between. The CDR3 protein is CASSLVAGADEQYF. As DNA, the CDR3 is TGTGCCAGCAGCTTAGTAGCAGGGGCCGACGAGCAGTACTTC. Full variable domain (remainder filled in from reference TRBV11-2 and TRBJ2-7): EAGVAQSPRYKIIEKRQSVAFWCNPISGHATLYWYQQILGQGPKLLIQFQNNGVVDDSQLPKDRFSAERLKGVDSTLKIQPAKLEDSAVYLCASSLVAGADEQYFGPGTRLTVT.

This rearrangement joins TRBV4-3 to TRBJ1-2, with TRBD1 as a possible D gene (5 bases). Between the trimmed V and J ends, which lost 4 bases and 2 bases, there was a span of 14 bases. The germline CDR1 and CDR2 sequences are LGHNA and YSLEER. This CDR3 is built from 15 residues. The CDR3, as DNA: TGCGCCAGCAGCCGAGACAGTTCGATGAACTATGGCTACACCTTC. Encoded protein: CASSRDSSMNYGYTF.

The V call is TRBV28, the J call TRBJ1-2; no clear D. V lost 3 bases and J 1 base, leaving 6 bases between the germline ends. This CDR3 region has 13 residues. CDR1 is MDHEN, CDR2 SYDVKM, per germline. This CDR3 is CASSLPDNYGYTF. The CDR3 bases are TGTGCCAGCAGTTTGCCAGATAACTATGGCTACACCTTC.

The gene calls are TRBV19 and TRBJ1-5, with a weak D call TRBD1 (6 bases). V lost 3 bases to trimming and J lost 0 bases, with 6 bases between them. This CDR3 has 14 amino acids. Germline assignment: CDR1 LNHDA and CDR2 SQIVND (reference sequence). The DNA for the CDR3 is TGTGCCAGTAGTATGGGGGCTAGCAATCAGCCCCAGCATTTT. Protein product: CASSMGASNQPQHF.

The chain couples TRBV29-1 to TRBJ2-7, with D unclear. Trimming cost V 6 bases and J 3 bases, with 12 bases left between them. This CDR3 comprises 12 residues. The germline CDR1 and CDR2 sequences are SQVTM and ANQGSEA. CDR3 in DNA: TGCAGCGTGGGCGATGGGCTCTACGAGCAGTACTTC. Translating gives CSVGDGLYEQYF.

The chain combines TRBV25-1 with TRBJ1-1; possibly TRBD1 for D (5 bases). Germline lookup yields CDR1 MGHDK and CDR2 SYGVNS. With 5 bases removed from V and 0 bases from J, the gap between germline ends came to 13 bases. The CDR3 spans 15 residues. The CDR3 DNA follows: TGTGCCAGCAGTACCGATCCAGGGCTGAACACTGAAGCTTTCTTT. Encoded protein: CASSTDPGLNTEAFF.

The V call is TRBV19, the J call TRBJ2-1; perhaps TRBD1 as D (6 bases). The CDR3 has 17 amino acids. V was trimmed by 9 bases and J by 1 base, leaving 22 bases between them. Germline loops: CDR1 LNHDA, CDR2 SQIVND (reference sequence). The CDR3 sequence is CASRSGARSTSYNEQFF. CDR3 nucleotide sequence: TGTGCCAGCAGATCAGGGGCACGGAGTACGTCCTACAATGAGCAGTTCTTC.

V usage is TRBV5-1 and J usage is TRBJ2-3; D gene uncertain. The CDR3 runs 15 residues. V was cut by 0 bases and J by 4 bases, with 12 bases left in between. CDR1 and CDR2 from the germline V gene are SGHRS and YFSETQ. CDR3 amino acids: CASSLDDIPADTQYF. The CDR3 nucleotides are TGCGCCAGCAGCTTGGACGATATTCCGGCAGATACGCAGTATTTT.

The gene calls are TRBV10-1 and TRBJ1-2; D is ambiguous. CDR1 WNHNN and CDR2 SYGVQD come from the germline V gene (reference sequence). This CDR3 region has 11 residues. Trimming cost V 3 bases and J 5 bases, with 4 bases left between them. The CDR3 DNA sequence: TGCGCCAGCAGTGACGGGTATGGCTACACCTTC. Its translation: CASSDGYGYTF.

This chain links TRBV4-2 with TRBJ2-3, with 15 bases matching TRBD2. Germline V CDR1 and CDR2: LGHNA, YNFKEQ. The CDR3 has 19 residues. J lost 2 bases, V lost 4 bases, and 10 bases had no gene match. The CDR3 bases are TGTGCCAGCAGCCCATCTCGCGGACTAGCGGGAGGGTTCACAGATACGCAGTATTTT. Amino acids: CASSPSRGLAGGFTDTQYF.

J is TRBJ1-4 and V is TRBV10-2, with D hard to call. Germline V lookup: CDR1 WSHSY, CDR2 SAAADI. V was pared by 5 bases and J by 4 bases, with 14 bases between. The CDR3 is 15 residues long. CDR3 sequence (DNA): TGCGCCAGCAGTTCCCACGGGAGCCTTAATGAAAAACTGTTTTTT. It is translated as CASSSHGSLNEKLFF.

This chain links TRBV5-1 with TRBJ2-5; 8 nucleotides agree with TRBD1. The ends lost 4 bases at V and 1 base at J; junction bases unmatched: 9. Germline values: CDR1 SGHRS, CDR2 YFSETQ. This CDR3 region has 16 residues. The CDR3 is CASSPRTGKLQETQYF. The CDR3 bases are TGCGCCAGCAGCCCTAGGACAGGGAAACTCCAAGAGACCCAGTACTTC.

CDR3 protein: CASRLGTGGINEQFF. DNA for the CDR3: TGTGCCAGCAGATTAGGGACGGGGGGTATCAATGAGCAGTTCTTC. The chain couples TRBV5-5 to TRBJ2-1, with 7 bases that match TRBD2. J gave up 6 bases and V 5 bases, and 11 bases lay outside the gene matches. CDR1 is SGHKS and CDR2 is YYEKEE in the germline V gene (reference sequence). CDR3 length: 15 amino acids.

The genes are TRBV7-3 and TRBJ2-5; D possibly corresponds to TRBD2 (5 bases). This CDR3 contains 14 residues. Per the germline V gene, CDR1 is SGHTA and CDR2 is FQGTGA. V lost 10 bases and J lost 4, with 19 bases in between. The CDR3 DNA reads TGTGCCACCGCGGTGTCGGGGTTGGGAGAGACCCAGTACTTC. It yields the protein CATAVSGLGETQYF.

CDR3 loop: CASSQAGYEYNSPLHF. Written as DNA, the CDR3 is TGTGCCAGCAGCCAAGCAGGGTATGAGTACAATTCACCCCTCCACTTT. The rearrangement joins TRBV14 to TRBJ1-6, with D tentatively TRBD1 (5 bases). Trimming shortened V by 1 base and J by 7 bases, and 14 bases separated the two germline ends. Per germline, CDR1 SGHDN and CDR2 FVKESK. The CDR3 consists of 16 residues.

The table lists this clone with a count of one. The rearrangement joins TRBV19 to TRBJ1-5; no clear D. The CDR3 is 14 amino acids. Per the germline V gene, CDR1 is LNHDA and CDR2 is SQIVND (reference sequence). Trimming took off 2 bases at V and 4 bases at J, with 9 bases between the two ends. CDR3 in amino acids: CASSITTANQPQHF. The DNA of the CDR3 is TGTGCCAGTAGTATAACAACAGCAAATCAGCCCCAGCATTTT.

The chain is built from TRBV6-1 and TRBJ2-7; perhaps TRBD1 as D (5 bases). V was pared by 3 bases and J by 0 bases, with 21 bases between. The CDR3 is made up of 18 amino acids. Germline V gene sequence: CDR1 MNHNS, CDR2 SASEGT. CDR3 residues: CASSDMGRARSFSYEQYF. Written as DNA, the CDR3 is TGTGCCAGCAGTGATATGGGCAGGGCCCGGTCTTTCTCCTACGAGCAGTACTTC.